Listed here are 24 T cell receptor beta chains from one sample, sequenced in a study of cytomegalovirus exposure and HLA in healthy donors (dated by TCRdb to 2016 to 2017). To prepare the library, the immunoSEQ multiplex PCR assay was applied. The multiplex PCR relied on a mix of 60 forward primers for TCR Vbeta segments and 13 reverse primers for TCR Jbeta segments. The clones in this table, taken by TCRdb from immuneACCESS, are in-frame only. Not every clone is retained; where verified, under half of the shortfall comes from an unresolved V gene, and the cause of the rest is unknown. This sample's clone table shows 100,000 to 150,000 clones. The top ten hold approximately 1% of the sample. The sequencing sample was made of PBMCs. The receptors stem from a man aged 18 to 30 in good health and CMV-seronegative.

The chain carries TRBV29-1 and TRBJ2-7; weak D call: TRBD2 (5 bases). V shed 7 bases and J shed 7 bases, with 17 bases lying between them. The CDR3 totals 12 residues. Germline loops: CDR1 SQVTM, CDR2 ANQGSEA. The CDR3: CSGITGIGEQYF. CDR3 coding DNA: TGCAGCGGGATCACCGGGATTGGGGAGCAGTACTTC.

The V gene is TRBV6-1, the J gene TRBJ2-1; D may be TRBD2 (5 bases). V lost 3 bases, J lost 8 bases, and 11 bases lay in between. The CDR3 runs to 13 residues. Germline assignment: CDR1 MNHNS and CDR2 SASEGT. The CDR3 spells CASSDPGSDEQFF. The CDR3 DNA reads as TGTGCCAGCAGTGATCCGGGGAGCGATGAGCAGTTCTTC.

The CDR3 DNA is TGTGCCAGCAGTTTACGGACTAGCGGGAGTGACGAGCAGTACTTC. Residues: CASSLRTSGSDEQYF. The J gene is TRBJ2-7, the V gene TRBV27; 13 bases fit TRBD2. The J segment lost 5 bases and the V segment lost 2 bases, leaving 3 bases of the junction unmatched. Per the germline V gene, CDR1 is MNHEY and CDR2 is SMNVEV (reference sequence). This CDR3 is built from 15 residues.

The J gene is TRBJ1-6, the V gene TRBV28, with 8 bases matching TRBD1. The junction had 2 bases not matched to a gene; V was cut back by 2 bases and J by 8 bases. Germline CDR1 MDHEN, CDR2 SYDVKM. CDR3 size: 14 residues. The CDR3 DNA reads as TGTGCCAGCAGTTTACGGACAGGGTATTCACCCCTCCACTTT. Encoded protein: CASSLRTGYSPLHF.

This rearrangement joins TRBV6-5 to TRBJ2-7; D is perhaps TRBD2 (5 bases). Looked up from germline, CDR1 is MNHEY and CDR2 is SVGAGI. V was pared by 0 bases and J by 2 bases, with 14 bases between. This CDR3 is 16 amino acids long. The CDR3 is CASSYSSSELAYEQYF. The DNA for the CDR3 is TGTGCCAGCAGTTACTCGAGTTCAGAACTAGCCTACGAGCAGTACTTC.

The rearrangement uses TRBV19 and TRBJ1-1; tentative D call: TRBD1 (5 bases). The CDR3 contains 13 residues. The germline V gene encodes CDR1 LNHDA and CDR2 SQIVND (reference sequence). Trimming took 1 base from V and 5 from J, leaving 8 bases between them. CDR3 sequence (DNA): TGTGCCAGTAGTATAGGTAGGGGAACTGAAGCTTTCTTT. Translation: CASSIGRGTEAFF.

The genes are TRBV5-1 and TRBJ2-1; a weak D match, TRBD2 (6 bases). Germline V gene sequence: CDR1 SGHRS, CDR2 YFSETQ. The CDR3 totals 14 residues. V dropped 3 bases and J dropped 3 bases, with 10 bases sitting between them. The CDR3 sequence is CASSSRRGYNEQFF. CDR3 DNA: TGCGCCAGCAGCTCCCGGCGGGGCTACAATGAGCAGTTCTTC.

This chain joins TRBV16 and TRBJ2-5; 7 positions match TRBD2. CDR1 KGHSY and CDR2 FQNENV come from the germline V gene. The ends lost 2 bases at V and 4 bases at J; junction bases unmatched: 4. There are 14 residues in the CDR3. The CDR3 spells CASSQAGVAETQYF. The CDR3 nucleotides are TGTGCCAGCAGCCAAGCGGGAGTGGCAGAGACCCAGTACTTC. The full variable domain, with the rest looked up from reference TRBV16 and TRBJ2-5, is GEEVAQTPKHLVRGEGQKAKLYCAPIKGHSYVFWYQQVLKNEFKFLISFQNENVFDETGMPKERFSAKCLPNSPCSLEIQATKLEDSAVYFCASSQAGVAETQYFGPGTRLLVL.

The CDR3 coding sequence is TGTGCCAGCAGCTTAGATGGCGACAGCTCGAACACTGAAGCTTTCTTT. Amino acids: CASSLDGDSSNTEAFF. This sequence joins TRBV11-3 and TRBJ1-1; D might be TRBD1 (5 bases). The CDR3 contains 16 residues. Germline V gene lookup returns CDR1 SGHNT and CDR2 YENEEA. Trimming took off 0 bases at V and 1 base at J, with 12 bases between the two ends.

The rearrangement joins TRBV18 to TRBJ1-5, with D maybe TRBD1 (5 bases). Germline V gene data show CDR1 as KGHSH and CDR2 as LQKENI. This CDR3 contains 13 residues. The V gene lost 3 bases and the J gene lost 6 bases, with 9 bases spanning the gap. The CDR3 sequence: CASSPGGGQPQHF. The CDR3 DNA follows: TGTGCCAGCTCACCGGGGGGGGGTCAGCCCCAGCATTTT.

V is TRBV11-2 and J is TRBJ1-1; unclear D gene. The CDR3 spans 13 residues. Germline assignment: CDR1 SGHAT and CDR2 FQNNGV. With 1 base removed from V and 3 bases from J, the gap between germline ends came to 6 bases. The CDR3 reads CASSLVIDTEAFF. CDR3 coding DNA: TGTGCCAGCAGCTTAGTTATCGACACTGAAGCTTTCTTT.

This chain links TRBV5-1 with TRBJ1-5; 10 bases line up with TRBD1. The CDR3 totals 14 residues. Trimming removed 4 bases from V and 7 bases from J; junction bases left unmatched: 5. Looked up from germline, CDR1 is SGHRS and CDR2 is YFSETQ. The CDR3 spells CASSIGQGGQPQHF. Written as DNA, the CDR3 is TGCGCCAGCAGCATAGGACAGGGGGGACAGCCCCAGCATTTT.

The gene calls are TRBV27 and TRBJ1-3; tentatively, D is TRBD1 (5 bases). The ends were cut back, 4 bases at V and 0 bases at J, with 13 bases in the middle. CDR1 is MNHEY and CDR2 is SMNVEV in the germline V gene (reference sequence). The CDR3 sequence is 16 residues long. In nucleotides, the CDR3 is TGTGCCAGCAGTTCAGGGTTCCCCTTCTCTGGAAACACCATATATTTT. It is translated as CASSSGFPFSGNTIYF.

Of note for this clone: Additional DNA sequences in this sample encode the identical CDR3. The J gene is TRBJ2-7, the V gene TRBV5-1, with D possibly TRBD1 on 5 matching bases. Germline-derived CDR1 and CDR2 are SGHRS and YFSETQ. The CDR3 is 14 amino acids. Trimming left V 4 bases short and J 0 bases short, with 11 bases between. The CDR3 sequence is CASSVGQASYEQYF. In DNA, the CDR3 is TGCGCCAGCAGCGTCGGACAAGCCTCCTACGAGCAGTACTTC.

The chain uses TRBV6-6 and TRBJ1-1; D is perhaps TRBD1 (6 bases). Germline V gene sequence: CDR1 MNHNY, CDR2 SVGAGI (reference sequence). This CDR3 is 12 amino acids long. The V end lost 8 bases, the J end lost 1 base, and 8 bases lay between the germline ends. The chain's CDR3 is CASLQGNTEAFF. The CDR3 DNA follows: TGTGCCAGCTTACAGGGGAACACTGAAGCTTTCTTT.

The chain combines TRBV18 with TRBJ1-4, with 7 nucleotides matching TRBD1. The CDR3 contains 15 residues. With 6 bases clipped from V and 4 bases from J, the junction kept 8 bases outside the gene matches. The germline gives CDR1 KGHSH, CDR2 LQKENI. CDR3 protein: CASSPATGRNEKLFF. For the CDR3, the DNA is TGTGCCAGCTCCCCCGCGACAGGGCGTAATGAAAAACTGTTTTTT.

This chain links TRBV2 with TRBJ2-7, with TRBD2 as a possible D gene (6 bases). This CDR3 is built from 13 residues. The germline V gene has CDR1 SNHLY and CDR2 FYNNEI. The V end was cut by 6 bases, the J end by 6 bases, with 15 bases between. CDR3 coding DNA: TGTGCCAGCAGCCCCGACTCCGGGGGCGAGCAGTACTTC. As protein: CASSPDSGGEQYF. The entire variable domain, with the rest obtained from reference TRBV2 and TRBJ2-7, is as follows: EPEVTQTPSHQVTQMGQEVILRCVPISNHLYFYWYRQILGQKVEFLVSFYNNEISEKSEIFDDQFSVERPDGSNFTLKIRSTKLEDSAMYFCASSPDSGGEQYFGPGTRLTVT.

The gene calls are TRBV9 and TRBJ1-2; D is uncertain. The V gene's germline CDR1 is SGDLS and CDR2 YYNGEE. This CDR3 comprises 14 residues. V lost 2 bases, J lost 4 bases, and 12 bases lay in between. CDR3 sequence (DNA): TGTGCCAGCAGCGTTGGCAATTTTGTCTATGGCTACACCTTC. It encodes CASSVGNFVYGYTF. Complete variable domain (other parts from reference TRBV9 and TRBJ1-2): DSGVTQTPKHLITATGQRVTLRCSPRSGDLSVYWYQQSLDQGLQFLIQYYNGEERAKGNILERFSAQQFPDLHSELNLSSLELGDSALYFCASSVGNFVYGYTFGSGTRLTVV.

The rearrangement links TRBV5-8 to TRBJ1-6, with a weak D call TRBD1 (5 bases). CDR1 is SGHTS, CDR2 YDEGEE, per germline. The germline V and J ends were trimmed by 1 base and 11 bases, with 16 bases remaining between them. The CDR3 spans 15 residues. The CDR3 spells CASSLRGARPAPLHF. The CDR3 DNA reads as TGTGCCAGCAGCTTGCGCGGGGCGCGTCCGGCACCCCTCCACTTT.

The rearrangement links TRBV10-1 to TRBJ2-2; 8 bases are a match to TRBD2. J gave up 0 bases and V 4 bases, and 4 bases lay outside the gene matches. Germline assignment: CDR1 WNHNN and CDR2 SYGVQD (reference sequence). The CDR3 runs to 16 residues. The CDR3: CASSAIAGSNTGELFF. In DNA form, the CDR3 reads TGCGCCAGCAGTGCTATAGCGGGATCGAACACCGGGGAGCTGTTTTTT.

The gene calls are TRBV19 and TRBJ1-3, with 8 bases lining up with TRBD1. The V gene's germline CDR1 is LNHDA and CDR2 SQIVND (reference sequence). V lost 5 bases to trimming and J lost 0 bases; unmatched junction nucleotides: 6. The CDR3 loop spans 16 amino acids. The CDR3 nucleotides are TGTGCCAGTAGTCCGGGACAGGTGGACTCTGGAAACACCATATATTTT. This gives the protein CASSPGQVDSGNTIYF.

V gene TRBV6-5 combines with J gene TRBJ2-5; D perhaps matches TRBD2 (6 bases). Between the trimmed V and J ends, which lost 7 bases and 7 bases, there was a span of 16 bases. This CDR3 is 13 amino acids long. In germline, CDR1 is MNHEY, CDR2 SVGAGI. This chain's CDR3 is CASTTGTAGTQYF. The CDR3 region has the DNA TGTGCCAGCACCACCGGGACTGCGGGGACCCAGTACTTC.

A word on this clone: Other nucleotide sequences from this sample produce the same CDR3. The rearrangement uses TRBV19 and TRBJ1-5, with 9 bases lining up with TRBD1. Trimming at V came to 4 bases and at J to 2 bases, leaving 6 bases not matched to a gene. Germline V gives CDR1 LNHDA, CDR2 SQIVND (reference sequence). This CDR3 region has 16 residues. CDR3 in amino acids: CASSTTGQGGNQPQHF. The CDR3 DNA reads TGTGCCAGTAGTACGACGGGACAGGGTGGCAATCAGCCCCAGCATTTT. The full variable domain, rest sourced from reference TRBV19 and TRBJ1-5, is DGGITQSPKYLFRKEGQNVTLSCEQNLNHDAMYWYRQDPGQGLRLIYYSQIVNDFQKGDIAEGYSVSREKKESFPLTVTSAQKNPTAFYLCASSTTGQGGNQPQHFGDGTRLSIL.

V is TRBV7-9 and J is TRBJ2-7, with D possibly TRBD1 on 6 matching bases. Germline V CDR1 and CDR2: SEHNR, FQNEAQ (reference sequence). Trimming removed 7 bases from V and 4 bases from J, with 11 bases in between. The CDR3 has 12 amino acids. Written as DNA, the CDR3 is TGTGCCAGCACAGGGGACACTTACGAGCAGTACTTC. Translation: CASTGDTYEQYF.